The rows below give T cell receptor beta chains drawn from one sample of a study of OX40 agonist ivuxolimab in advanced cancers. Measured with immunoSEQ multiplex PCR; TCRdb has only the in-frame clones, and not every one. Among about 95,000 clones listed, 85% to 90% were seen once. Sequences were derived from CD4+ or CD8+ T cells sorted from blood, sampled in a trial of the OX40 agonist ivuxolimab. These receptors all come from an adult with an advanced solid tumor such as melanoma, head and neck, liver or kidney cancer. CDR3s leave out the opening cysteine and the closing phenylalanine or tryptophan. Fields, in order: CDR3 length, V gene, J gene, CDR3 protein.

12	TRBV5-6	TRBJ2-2	ASSLLTGTGELF
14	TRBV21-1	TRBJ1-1	ASSQRDRGLGTEAF
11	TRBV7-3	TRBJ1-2	ASSPSPGDGYT
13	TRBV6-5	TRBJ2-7	ASSTGTSVSYEQY
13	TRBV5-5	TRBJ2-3	ASSSGLGFTDTQY
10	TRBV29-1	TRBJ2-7	SVEAQPYEQY
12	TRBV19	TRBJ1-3	ASKPLGTGNTIY
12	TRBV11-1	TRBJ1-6	ASSSTGANSPLH
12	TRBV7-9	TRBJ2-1	ASSLGQGGREQF
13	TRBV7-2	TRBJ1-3	ASSESGLQGNTIY
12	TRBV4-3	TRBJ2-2	ASSLRSGTGELF
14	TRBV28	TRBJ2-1	ASSRLAGAANNEQF
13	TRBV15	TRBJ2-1	ATSRVGQLHYEQF
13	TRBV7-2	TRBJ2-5	ASKPGPEALETQY
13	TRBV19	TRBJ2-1	ASKSTAGVGNEQF
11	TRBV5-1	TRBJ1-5	ASSLGVGQPQH
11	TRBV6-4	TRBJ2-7	ASTGGQGYEQY
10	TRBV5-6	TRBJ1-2	ASSPGPGGYT
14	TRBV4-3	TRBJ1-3	ASSPQAGTSGNTIY
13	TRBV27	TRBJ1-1	ASSLRQGRNTEAF
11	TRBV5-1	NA	ASSYDRAYEQY
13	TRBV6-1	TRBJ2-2	ASSKSGRNTGELF
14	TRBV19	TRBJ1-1	ASSLGTGFMNTEAF
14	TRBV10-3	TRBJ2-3	AISGDRTHGTDTQY
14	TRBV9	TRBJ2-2	ASSVAGTVNTGELF
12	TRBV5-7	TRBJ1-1	ASSSGGTNTEAF
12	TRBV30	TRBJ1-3	AHGRDSSGNTIY
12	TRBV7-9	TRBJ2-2	ASNRGLTSGELF
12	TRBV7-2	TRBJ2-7	ASSLQGASYEQY
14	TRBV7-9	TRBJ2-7	ASSSSRVVLMGEQY
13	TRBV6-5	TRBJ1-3	ASRATGVLGNTIY
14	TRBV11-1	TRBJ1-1	ASSLSKTGGYTEAF
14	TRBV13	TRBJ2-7	ASSPRLAGELYEQY
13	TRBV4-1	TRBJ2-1	ASSRDTGPYNEQF
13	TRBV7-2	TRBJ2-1	ASSLSSGGINEQF
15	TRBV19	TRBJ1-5	ASSTALRGKGNQPQH
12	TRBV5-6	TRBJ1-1	ASSPGPMNTEAF
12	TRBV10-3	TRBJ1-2	AIRDGQENYGYT
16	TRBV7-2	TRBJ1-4	ASSLNPTPGQGVEKLF
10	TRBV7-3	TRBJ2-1	ASSPGDNEQF
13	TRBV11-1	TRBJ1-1	ASSLEQGAGTEAF
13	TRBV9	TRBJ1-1	ASSVVTGADTEAF
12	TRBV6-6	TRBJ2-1	ASSPGLAYNEQF
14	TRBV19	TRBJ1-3	ASSKDSRTSGNTIY
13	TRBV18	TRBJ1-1	ASSQSMDRNTEAF